The rows below give T cell receptor beta chains drawn from one sample of a study of T cell repertoires in cytomegalovirus infection. TCRdb re-called the reads with MiXCR, one entry per CDR3 protein. The sample carries 450,000 to 600,000 distinct CDR3 sequences, approximately 42% recorded once. These receptors' antigens are unknown. The sample was cultured PBMCs, taken from culture after CMV antigen stimulation. The receptors derive from a human donor in good health (CMV status not recorded). Some clones in this sample may be carry-over from other donors' samples. The CDR3 runs from the conserved cysteine through the conserved F or W. A D gene is named only where the DNA matches it firmly. Size tells how often a clone was seen (once, few, many) or the class of an expanded clone, and some rows leave it out.

cdr3_nt cdr3_aa j_call d_call v_call clone_size
TGTGCCAGCAGTCCCTCCCTGAGGGAGACTATTTTCTACGAGCAGTACTTC CASSPSLRETIFYEQYF TRBJ2-7 . TRBV6-2/TRBV6-3 .
TGTGCCAGCAGCCTGGGACGACAGCGGCACACTGAAGCTTTCTTT CASSLGRQRHTEAFF TRBJ1-1 . TRBV7-8 few
TGTGCCAGCAGCTTAGGAGCTATAGCCAAAAACATTCAGTACTTC CASSLGAIAKNIQYF TRBJ2-4 . TRBV7-4 few
TGTGCCAGCATCAAATTCTGGCGGGAGAGGACCGGGGAGCTGTTTTTT CASIKFWRERTGELFF TRBJ2-2 TRBD2 TRBV12-3/TRBV12-4 .
TGTGCCAGCAGCTTAGCCCAGGGGAACTATGGCTACACCTTC CASSLAQGNYGYTF TRBJ1-2 . TRBV7-2 few
TGTGCCAGCAGCTTAACATCGGGAGGGTCCTACGAGCAGTACTTC CASSLTSGGSYEQYF TRBJ2-7 TRBD2 TRBV7-2 few
TGTGCCAGCACCAAGGTGGGGACAACCGACAATGAGCAGTTCTTC CASTKVGTTDNEQFF TRBJ2-1 . TRBV4-2 few
TGTGCCAGCAGGGAACAGGGGAGGACTGAAGCTTTCTTT CASREQGRTEAFF TRBJ1-1 TRBD1 TRBV12-3/TRBV12-4 few
TGCAGTGCTAGAGGCCCCTCGGGACACCAGCGGAATGAGCAGTTCTTC CSARGPSGHQRNEQFF TRBJ2-1 . TRBV20-1 .
TGTGCCAGCAGAGCTCTCGGCCCCCGTGTAGATACGCAGTATTTT CASRALGPRVDTQYF TRBJ2-3 . TRBV28 .
TGTGCCAGCAGCTTAGCTTCGGGGAGTTTGGAGACCCAGTACTTC CASSLASGSLETQYF TRBJ2-5 . TRBV7-2 .
TGTGCCAGTAGTATAGCAGGGTTTAGCAATCAGCCCCAGCATTTT CASSIAGFSNQPQHF TRBJ1-5 . TRBV19 .
TGTGCCAGCAGTTCTATCCTCAGGCGGGCGAACACTGAAGCTTTCTTT CASSSILRRANTEAFF TRBJ1-1 . TRBV28 few
TGCAGTGCCACCGACAGGGTCGCCGAGACCCAGTACTTC CSATDRVAETQYF TRBJ2-5 TRBD1 TRBV20-1 .
TGCGCCAGCAGCCCCACAACCCTCGAGACCCAGTACTTC CASSPTTLETQYF TRBJ2-5 . TRBV5-1 .
TGTGCCATCAGTGAGTCTTACAATGAGCAGTTCTTC CAISESYNEQFF TRBJ2-1 . TRBV10-3 .
TGTGCCAGCACCCGTCTAGTAGGACAGCCCCAGCATTTT CASTRLVGQPQHF TRBJ1-5 . TRBV6-1 few
TGTGCCAGCAGTGAGGGTGAGGGTGGCTATGGCTACACCTTC CASSEGEGGYGYTF TRBJ1-2 . TRBV2 .
TGTGCCAGCAGCCCCCGAGCGGACTATGGCTACACCTTC CASSPRADYGYTF TRBJ1-2 . TRBV6-5 few
TGTGCCAGCAGCTTAGCAGTGACAGAGAATCAGCCCCAGCATTTT CASSLAVTENQPQHF TRBJ1-5 . TRBV7-2 few
TGTGCCAGCAGCCTAAGCGCGGGACAGGTCACAGATACGCAGTATTTT CASSLSAGQVTDTQYF TRBJ2-3 TRBD1 TRBV7-6 .
TGTGCCATCAGTGCCCGGGAGGCCGGACGGTACGAGCAGTACTTC CAISAREAGRYEQYF TRBJ2-7 TRBD2 TRBV10-3 .
TGTGCCAGCAGTTGGGCCAAAGAGACCCAGTACTTC CASSWAKETQYF TRBJ2-5 . TRBV12-3/TRBV12-4 few
TGTGCCAGCAGCCAAGGATCACTAGCGATCGGGGAGCTGTTTTTT CASSQGSLAIGELFF TRBJ2-2 TRBD2 TRBV3-1 .
TGTGCCATCAGTCGTTCGACACCCCTTAACTATGGCTACACCTTC CAISRSTPLNYGYTF TRBJ1-2 . TRBV10-3 .
TGTGCCAGCAGTGCCCGGGTGCTAAGAGGCAATGAGCAGTTCTTC CASSARVLRGNEQFF TRBJ2-1 . TRBV7-4 .
TGCGCCAGCAGCCAAGATCAGCGCGAGCCTGAGCAGTTCTTC CASSQDQREPEQFF TRBJ2-1 . TRBV4-3 .
TGTGCCAGCAGCCCCCGGTCGCACACCATATATTTT CASSPRSHTIYF TRBJ1-3 . TRBV7-2 many
TGTGCCAGCAGCCACGCGACAGGGGAAGCTTTCTTT CASSHATGEAFF TRBJ1-1 TRBD1 TRBV7-8 .
TGTGCCAGCAGCTGGGGGGGTCAGCCCCAGCATTTT CASSWGGQPQHF TRBJ1-5 . TRBV7-8 few
TGTGCCAGCAGCTTCGCGGGACTAGCGGACAATGAGCAGTTCTTC CASSFAGLADNEQFF TRBJ2-1 TRBD2 TRBV5-4 .
TGTGCCACCAGTGATGGGGCAGGTGAGCAGTTCTTC CATSDGAGEQFF TRBJ2-1 . TRBV24-1 many
TGTGCCAGCAGCCCGGGTAGCGGGAGTAGGTCCTACGAGCAGTACTTC CASSPGSGSRSYEQYF TRBJ2-7 TRBD2 TRBV7-2 .
TGTGCCAGCTCAACATGGGACAGGGATAACATTCAGTACTTC CASSTWDRDNIQYF TRBJ2-4 TRBD1 TRBV18 .
TGTGCCACTAGACCCCGGGACAGGGAAACTGAAGCTTTCTTT CATRPRDRETEAFF TRBJ1-1 TRBD1 TRBV7-6 few
TGTGCCAGCAGCTTAGGGGAAATGACAGGTCACTCTGGAAACACCATATATTTT CASSLGEMTGHSGNTIYF TRBJ1-3 . TRBV7-8 .
TGTGCCAGCACCCGGGGGGGGCATCAGCCCCAGCATTTT CASTRGGHQPQHF TRBJ1-5 . TRBV6-2/TRBV6-3 few
TGTGCCAGCAGTTTTGCTCTCACCTACGAGCAGTACTTC CASSFALTYEQYF TRBJ2-7 . TRBV28 .
TGTGCCAGCCAATACGGCGGGAACACTGAAGCTTTCTTT CASQYGGNTEAFF TRBJ1-1 . TRBV7-2 .
TGTGCCAGCAGCTTATATGTTTCCGGCTCACCCCTCCACTTT CASSLYVSGSPLHF TRBJ1-6 . TRBV7-7 few
TGTGCCAGCAGTATAACAGGGGGTTTAGATACGCAGTATTTT CASSITGGLDTQYF TRBJ2-3 TRBD1 TRBV27 few
TGTGCCAGCAAAGGACAGGGAGAAGAGACCCAGTACTTC CASKGQGEETQYF TRBJ2-5 TRBD1 TRBV6-1 few
TGTGCCAGCAGTGAAGCCCAGGGGGCCCCCACCGGGGAGCTGTTTTTT CASSEAQGAPTGELFF TRBJ2-2 TRBD1 TRBV2 .
TGTGCCAGCAGCCAAGTCTCACAGCCATGGGGCACGCAGTATTTT CASSQVSQPWGTQYF TRBJ2-3 . TRBV4-2 .
TGTGCCAGCAGCTTAGGCACGGGGTACACAGATACGCAGTATTTT CASSLGTGYTDTQYF TRBJ2-3 . TRBV7-2 .